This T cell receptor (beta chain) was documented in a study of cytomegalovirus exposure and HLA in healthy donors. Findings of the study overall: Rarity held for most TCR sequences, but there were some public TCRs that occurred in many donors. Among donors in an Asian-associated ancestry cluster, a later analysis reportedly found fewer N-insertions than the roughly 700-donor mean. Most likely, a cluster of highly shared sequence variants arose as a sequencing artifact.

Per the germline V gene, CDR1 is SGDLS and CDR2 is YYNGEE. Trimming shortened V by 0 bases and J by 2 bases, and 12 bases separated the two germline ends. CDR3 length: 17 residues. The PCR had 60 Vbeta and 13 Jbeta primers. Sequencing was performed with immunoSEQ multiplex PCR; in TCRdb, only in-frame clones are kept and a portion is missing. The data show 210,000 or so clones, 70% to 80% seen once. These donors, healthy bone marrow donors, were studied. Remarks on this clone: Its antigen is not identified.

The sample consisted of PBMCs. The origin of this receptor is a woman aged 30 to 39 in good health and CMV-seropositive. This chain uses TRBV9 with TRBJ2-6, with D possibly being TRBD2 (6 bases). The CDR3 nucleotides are TGTGCCAGCAGCGTAGATCTAGGAGGGACTGGGGCCAACGTCCTGACTTTC. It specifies CASSVDLGGTGANVLTF.